The 17 T cell receptor beta chains below come from one sample, sequenced in a study of blood T cell repertoires in COVID-19. Assay: immunoSEQ multiplex PCR; the TCRdb copy retains only in-frame clones and omits some. The table records about 280,000 clones, almost 90% of them present only once. The sequenced material came from peripheral blood. The receptor set was obtained from a woman in her 30s with COVID-19, enrolled during active disease.

This clone has just a few counts. The chain has TRBV11-1 and TRBJ2-7; tentatively, D is TRBD2 (6 bases). The germline V gene has CDR1 SGHAT and CDR2 FQDESV (reference sequence). This CDR3 comprises 14 residues. The ends were cut back, 1 base at V and 5 bases at J, with 12 bases in the middle. CDR3 nucleotide sequence: TGTGCCAGCAGCTTAGATCGGAGGGCCCACGAGCAGTACTTC. This codes for CASSLDRRAHEQYF.

The chain employs TRBV2 and TRBJ1-5, with a tentative D call TRBD1 (6 bases). Germline CDR1 is SNHLY and CDR2 is FYNNEI. The V gene lost 7 bases and the J gene lost 1 base, with 14 bases spanning the gap. The CDR3 is 15 residues long. CDR3 region: CASTLTGQSNQPQHF. CDR3 coding DNA: TGTGCCAGCACCTTGACAGGTCAAAGCAATCAGCCCCAGCATTTT.

The gene calls are TRBV7-9 and TRBJ2-7; 9 bases agree with TRBD2. Germline-derived CDR1 and CDR2 are SEHNR and FQNEAQ (reference sequence). The CDR3 totals 14 residues. The V and J ends lost 4 bases and 4 bases, in that order; junction bases with no gene match: 5. As DNA, the CDR3 is TGTGCCAGCAGCTCGCGGACTAGCGAATACGAGCAGTACTTC. This gives the protein CASSSRTSEYEQYF.

The chain is built from TRBV3-1 (or the pseudogene TRBV3-2) and TRBJ2-3, with 8 bases that match TRBD2. V lost 8 bases to trimming and J lost 0 bases; unmatched junction nucleotides: 7. Germline-derived CDR1 and CDR2 are LGHDT and YNNKEL (reference sequence). CDR3 length: 15 residues. CDR3 region: CASARLAGSTDTQYF. As DNA, the CDR3 is TGTGCCAGCGCAAGGCTAGCGGGTAGCACAGATACGCAGTATTTT.

V and J are TRBV9 and TRBJ2-5, with 9 bases lining up with TRBD1. Germline CDR1 reads SGDLS; CDR2 reads YYNGEE. The CDR3 has 15 amino acids. V lost 4 bases to trimming and J lost 4 bases; unmatched junction nucleotides: 8. CDR3 nucleotides: TGTGCCAGCAGCACCGGACAGGGGATAGGAGAGACCCAGTACTTC. Encoded protein: CASSTGQGIGETQYF.

This chain joins TRBV6-4 and TRBJ1-1; D is unresolved. V was clipped by 6 bases and J by 5 bases, with 4 bases between them. The CDR3 runs to 10 residues. Germline-derived CDR1 and CDR2 are MRHNA and SNTAGT. CDR3 sequence (DNA): TGTGCCAGCAGCTATACTGAAGCTTTCTTT. As protein: CASSYTEAFF.

The chain's CDR3 is CASSLLGLAEGETQYF. For the CDR3, the DNA is TGTGCCAGCAGTTTATTGGGACTAGCGGAGGGGGAGACCCAGTACTTC. V usage is TRBV27 and J usage is TRBJ2-5; TRBD2 aligns across 11 bases. There are 16 residues in the CDR3. V trimming: 1 base; J trimming: 5 bases; junction bases outside the gene matches: 6. Per the germline V gene, CDR1 is MNHEY and CDR2 is SMNVEV (reference sequence).

The CDR3 protein is CASSLTEPQHF. The CDR3 DNA reads as TGTGCCAGCAGTCTCACGGAGCCCCAGCATTTT. The V call is TRBV28, the J call TRBJ1-5; D is undetermined. V lost 5 bases to trimming and J lost 8 bases, with 7 bases between them. This CDR3 has 11 amino acids. Looked up from germline, CDR1 is MDHEN and CDR2 is SYDVKM. The full variable domain, rest sourced from reference TRBV28 and TRBJ1-5, is DVKVTQSSRYLVKRTGEKVFLECVQDMDHENMFWYRQDPGLGLRLIYFSYDVKMKEKGDIPEGYSVSREKKERFSLILESASTNQTSMYLCASSLTEPQHFGDGTRLSIL.

The J gene is TRBJ1-4, the V gene TRBV5-5; weak D call: TRBD1 (6 bases). Between the trimmed V and J ends, which lost 4 bases and 7 bases, there was a span of 17 bases. CDR3 length equals 15 residues. Looked up from germline, CDR1 is SGHKS and CDR2 is YYEKEE (reference sequence). DNA of the CDR3: TGTGCCAGCAGCACATACCAGGGGAAGGGTGAAAAACTGTTTTTT. Translating gives CASSTYQGKGEKLFF.

This clone was observed a few times. The chain recombines TRBV6-5 with TRBJ1-2; possible D gene TRBD1, 5 bases. Between the trimmed V and J ends, which lost 11 bases and 6 bases, there was a span of 16 bases. There are 12 residues in the CDR3. Germline CDR1 and CDR2: MNHEY and SVGAGI. CDR3 nucleotide sequence: TGTGCCGCTGGGGGGACCCTGGATGGCTACACCTTC. It encodes CAAGGTLDGYTF.

The rearrangement uses TRBV6-2 or TRBV6-3 and TRBJ2-6; D ambiguous. Trimming removed 2 bases from V and 0 bases from J, with 11 bases in between. CDR1 MNHEY and CDR2 SVGEGT come from the germline V gene. The CDR3 has 17 residues. CDR3 sequence: CASSYSDSVSGANVLTF. CDR3 in DNA: TGTGCCAGCAGTTACAGCGATTCGGTCTCTGGGGCCAACGTCCTGACTTTC.

This rearrangement joins TRBV3-1 (or the pseudogene TRBV3-2) to TRBJ1-2; D is possibly TRBD1 (5 bases). The CDR3 is made up of 15 amino acids. Between the trimmed V and J ends, which lost 0 bases and 7 bases, there was a span of 15 bases. CDR1 is LGHDT and CDR2 is YNNKEL in the germline V gene (reference sequence). CDR3 coding DNA: TGTGCCAGCAGCCAAGAGGGGGAGGAATTTGGTGGCTACACCTTC. Residues: CASSQEGEEFGGYTF.

Turning to this clone: One end of the junction is discordant with germline, which a read error may explain. V is TRBV7-9 and J is TRBJ2-4; 12 positions match TRBD2. CDR1 and CDR2 from the germline V gene are SEHNR and FQNEAQ (reference sequence). This CDR3 comprises 12 residues. The CDR3 nucleotides read TGTGCCAGCAGCGAAGGGACTAGCGGGCTAGTCTTC. Amino acid sequence: CASSEGTSGLVF.

The V call is TRBV19, the J call TRBJ1-1; D is undetermined. The CDR3 runs 14 residues. CDR1 and CDR2 (germline): LNHDA, SQIVND (reference sequence). V gave up 5 bases and J gave up 4 bases, with 14 bases separating them. The DNA of the CDR3 is TGTGCCAGTAGTTTACCGCGGACTGGCACTGAAGCTTTCTTT. This sequence encodes CASSLPRTGTEAFF.

The table lists this clone with a few counts. V is TRBV24-1 and J is TRBJ1-2, with D perhaps TRBD1 (5 bases). The CDR3 has 14 amino acids. With 5 bases removed from V and 2 bases from J, the gap between germline ends came to 11 bases. Germline CDR1 and CDR2: KGHDR and SFDVKD. The CDR3 loop reads CATSAPGWNYGYTF. CDR3 coding DNA: TGTGCCACCAGTGCCCCAGGGTGGAACTATGGCTACACCTTC.

The chain uses TRBV5-5 and TRBJ1-1, with no clear D. CDR3 length: 17 amino acids. Germline V CDR1 and CDR2: SGHKS, YYEKEE (reference sequence). V lost 0 bases to trimming and J lost 2 bases, with 17 bases between them. CDR3 DNA sequence: TGTGCCAGCAGCTTGGAATTCCGGGTCACTTCTAACACTGAAGCTTTCTTT. Protein: CASSLEFRVTSNTEAFF.

V is TRBV6-2 or TRBV6-3 and J is TRBJ2-1, with 8 bases aligning to TRBD2. The ends lost 4 bases at V and 6 bases at J; junction bases unmatched: 14. The CDR3 sequence is 17 residues long. The germline V gene encodes CDR1 MNHEY and CDR2 SVGEGT. CDR3 region: CASSSLVGLAGVNEQFF. The CDR3, as DNA: TGTGCCAGCAGTTCCCTGGTGGGCCTAGCGGGTGTCAATGAGCAGTTCTTC.